This TCR beta chain was identified during a study of shared clonotypes between healthy human individuals. For sorted subsets, about 190 ng DNA per replicate equaled 30,000 or so T cell genomes. Only in-frame clones appear in the TCRdb table, and some are missing; sequencing was by immunoSEQ multiplex PCR. The table has some 2,500,000 clones, 85% to 95% seen once. CDR1 is MDHEN and CDR2 is SYDVKM in the germline V gene. Trimming took 5 bases from V and 8 from J, leaving 15 bases between them. The CDR3 runs to 13 residues. The clonotype was recovered from a man between 18 and 29 years old in good health. Some clones in this sample may be carry-over from other donors' samples. The specimen sequenced was naive CD4+ T cells from PBMCs. Specified subset: CD45RA+ positively selected. V usage is TRBV28 and J usage is TRBJ1-2; D is unclear. CDR3 sequence reads: CASSTYSGGGYTF. The CDR3 DNA follows: TGTGCCAGCAGTACCTACAGTGGCGGGGGCTACACCTTC.